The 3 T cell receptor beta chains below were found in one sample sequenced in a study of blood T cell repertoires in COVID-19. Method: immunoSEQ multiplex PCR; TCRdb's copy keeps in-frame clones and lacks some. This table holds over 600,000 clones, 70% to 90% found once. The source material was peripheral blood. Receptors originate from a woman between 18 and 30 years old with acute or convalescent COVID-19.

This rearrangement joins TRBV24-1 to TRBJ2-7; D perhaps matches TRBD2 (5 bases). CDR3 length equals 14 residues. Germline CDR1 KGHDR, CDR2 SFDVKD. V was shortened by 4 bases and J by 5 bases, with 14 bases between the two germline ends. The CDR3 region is CATSDPKVGDEQYF. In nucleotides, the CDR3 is TGTGCCACCAGTGACCCCAAGGTCGGGGACGAGCAGTACTTC.

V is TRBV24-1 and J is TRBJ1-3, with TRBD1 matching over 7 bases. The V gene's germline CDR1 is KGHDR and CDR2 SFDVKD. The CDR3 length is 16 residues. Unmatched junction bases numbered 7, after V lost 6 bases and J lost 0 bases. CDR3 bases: TGTGCCACCAGTCGAGGGGGCCCGGACTCTGGAAACACCATATATTTT. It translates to CATSRGGPDSGNTIYF.

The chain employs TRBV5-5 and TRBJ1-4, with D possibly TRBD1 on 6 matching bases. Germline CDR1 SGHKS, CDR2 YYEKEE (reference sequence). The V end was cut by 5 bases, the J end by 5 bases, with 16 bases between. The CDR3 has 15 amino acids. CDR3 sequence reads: CASRPTGQLNEKLFF. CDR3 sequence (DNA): TGTGCCAGCAGACCCACCGGACAGCTAAATGAAAAACTGTTTTTT.